This is a list of T cell receptor beta chains from one sample in a study of human T cells and chemical hapten exposure. In TCRdb, the RACE reads were re-called with MiXCR into one record per CDR3 protein. This sample has 65,000 to 70,000 distinct CDR3 sequences, with over 9.5% found just once. Here the sequenced sample was whole blood, taken in connection with sensitization to the hapten diphenylcyclopropenone (DPC). The receptors were gathered from a woman aged 50 to 65 with alopecia areata. Some clones in this sample may be carry-over from other donors' samples. Each CDR3 is given with its conserved first and last residue. The D gene is left open where the match is weak. Clone size, where shown, is once, few, many, or a class for clones that have expanded.

D gene,clone size,J gene,V gene,CDR3 DNA,CDR3 protein
TRBD1,.,TRBJ2-7,TRBV30,TGTGCCTACAACCTCTGGGACAGGAGCCACGAGCAGTACTTC,CAYNLWDRSHEQYF
TRBD1,few,TRBJ1-2,TRBV18,TGTGCCAGCTCACAGGTCGGACAGGCTAACTATGGCTACACCTTC,CASSQVGQANYGYTF
.,.,TRBJ2-2,TRBV19,TGTGCCAGTAGTATCGGGGGCGGTCTAAACACCGGGGAGCTGTTTTTT,CASSIGGGLNTGELFF
.,many,TRBJ1-2,TRBV7-9,TGTGCCAGCAGCTCGTTCCTCAGATTCGACTATGGCTACACCTTC,CASSSFLRFDYGYTF
.,many,TRBJ2-3,TRBV30,TGTGCCTGGCTCGTCCCTAGCACAGATACGCAGTATTTT,CAWLVPSTDTQYF
.,many,TRBJ1-1,TRBV6-2/TRBV6-3,TGTGCCAGCAGACGACTACTCATGAACACTGAAGCTTTCTTT,CASRRLLMNTEAFF
.,few,TRBJ1-1,TRBV29-1,TGCAGCGTTGAGCCCCCCCCTGAAGCTTTCTTT,CSVEPPPEAFF
.,.,TRBJ2-1,TRBV24-1,TGTGCCACCAGTGACCCAGGGAGGAATGAGCAGTTCTTC,CATSDPGRNEQFF
.,few,TRBJ1-1,TRBV7-2,TGTGCCAGCAGCTTTCAAAGGAGGACACCTGAAGCTTTCTTT,CASSFQRRTPEAFF
.,large,TRBJ2-7,TRBV19,TGTGCCAGTAAGGGTGGACGCTACGAGCAGTACTTC,CASKGGRYEQYF
.,.,TRBJ2-4,TRBV29-1,TGCAGCTTCTCGACTACCAAAAACATTCAGTACTTC,CSFSTTKNIQYF
TRBD1,many,TRBJ1-2,TRBV10-3,TGTGCCATCAGTGAACTTCTGGGACAGGGGGATGGCTACACCTTC,CAISELLGQGDGYTF
.,many,TRBJ2-3,TRBV30,TGTGCCTGGGGTCCCTTCTGGAGCACAGATACGCAGTATTTT,CAWGPFWSTDTQYF
TRBD1,many,TRBJ1-5,TRBV7-2,TGTGCCAGCAGTTACCAGGGGGAGCCCCAGCATTTT,CASSYQGEPQHF
.,.,TRBJ2-1,TRBV24-1,TGTGCCACCAGTGATTCGACAGGACAGAGCTCCTACAATGAGCAGTTCTTC,CATSDSTGQSSYNEQFF
.,many,TRBJ1-3,TRBV28,TGTGCCAGCAGCAAATTTCAAAACACCATATATTTT,CASSKFQNTIYF
TRBD1,many,TRBJ1-4,TRBV7-2,TGTGCCAGCAGCTTAGGGACAGGGACGGAAAAACTGTTTTTT,CASSLGTGTEKLFF
.,.,TRBJ2-1,TRBV11-2,TGTGCCAGCAGCTTAACCGTCGGGACAAAATACAATGAGCAGTTCTTC,CASSLTVGTKYNEQFF
.,.,TRBJ2-1,TRBV7-9,TGTGCCAGCAGCTTGGACCACAATGAGCAGTTCTTC,CASSLDHNEQFF
.,.,TRBJ1-1,TRBV7-9,TGTGCCATCGCAAGAACCTCCACTGAAGCTTTCTTT,CAIARTSTEAFF
TRBD2,few,TRBJ2-5,TRBV19,TGTGCCAGTAGTATGACCGGGACTAGCGGAGAAGAGACCCAGTACTTC,CASSMTGTSGEETQYF
.,many,TRBJ2-5,TRBV7-7,TGTGCTAGCAGCTTAGGGGCAGAAGAGACCCAGTACTTC,CASSLGAEETQYF